The present T cell receptor beta chain was sequenced within a study of technical replicates of blood from a few donors. Libraries were prepared by immunoSEQ multiplex PCR; TCRdb keeps only in-frame clonotypes and omits some of them. Here the sample spans about 80,000 clones, roughly 94% being singletons. Germline V lookup: CDR1 KGHSH, CDR2 LQKENI. Deletions cut 4 bases from V and 5 bases from J, with 8 bases between. CDR3 length: 12 amino acids. The V and J genes are TRBV18 and TRBJ2-5, with unresolved D. The receptor's source is a human donor in good health. Sequencing used T cells isolated from PBMCs. The CDR3 sequence: CASSLLDETQYF. The CDR3 DNA sequence: TGTGCCAGCTCACTGTTAGATGAGACCCAGTACTTC.